The 24 T cell receptor beta chains given below trace back to one sample, sequenced in a study of blood T cell repertoires in COVID-19. Sequencing used immunoSEQ multiplex PCR; TCRdb keeps in-frame clones, though not all of them. Here the sample spans 200,000 to 250,000 clones, roughly 90% being singletons. Sequenced: peripheral blood. These receptors all stem from a woman aged 50 to 65 with acute or convalescent COVID-19.

This chain joins TRBV12-3 or TRBV12-4 and TRBJ1-2; D uncertain. Deletions cut 3 bases from V and 4 bases from J, with 6 bases between. The CDR3 extends over 12 amino acids. The CDR3 reads CASSFGFYGYTF. CDR3 DNA sequence: TGTGCCAGCAGTTTCGGTTTCTATGGCTACACCTTC.

This clone was counted only a few times. The J gene is TRBJ2-1, the V gene TRBV9, with TRBD1 matching 7 bases. The V and J ends lost 6 bases and 7 bases, in that order; junction bases with no gene match: 4. There are 12 residues in the CDR3. Germline V CDR1 and CDR2: SGDLS, YYNGEE. This CDR3 reads CASNRQGNEQFF. The CDR3 coding sequence is TGTGCCAGCAATCGACAGGGAAATGAGCAGTTCTTC. The whole variable domain, remainder taken from reference TRBV9 and TRBJ2-1, is DSGVTQTPKHLITATGQRVTLRCSPRSGDLSVYWYQQSLDQGLQFLIQYYNGEERAKGNILERFSAQQFPDLHSELNLSSLELGDSALYFCASNRQGNEQFFGPGTRLTVL.

The chain joins TRBV12-3 or TRBV12-4 to TRBJ1-5; D perhaps matches TRBD1 (6 bases). Trimming removed 7 bases at V and 6 bases at J, with 13 bases between. The CDR3 contains 13 residues. The CDR3 nucleotides are TGTGCCAGCAATGGGGGCGCTGGTCAGCCCCAGCATTTT. It yields the protein CASNGGAGQPQHF.

The V gene is TRBV11-3, the J gene TRBJ2-1; D is undetermined. The CDR3 length is 13 residues. The germline V and J ends were trimmed by 3 bases and 6 bases, with 9 bases remaining between them. CDR1 is SGHNT, CDR2 YENEEA, per germline. CDR3 amino acids: CASSFRSANEQFF. The CDR3 nucleotides are TGTGCCAGCAGCTTTCGTAGTGCCAATGAGCAGTTCTTC.

This clone was picked up a small number of times. The chain is built from TRBV6-6 and TRBJ1-5; possibly TRBD1 for D (5 bases). V lost 3 bases to trimming and J lost 4 bases, with 7 bases between them. Germline V gene lookup returns CDR1 MNHNY and CDR2 SVGAGI (reference sequence). There are 13 residues in the CDR3. CDR3: CASSYPGNQPQHF. As DNA, the CDR3 is TGTGCCAGCAGTTATCCAGGGAATCAGCCCCAGCATTTT.

This chain connects TRBV15 to TRBJ1-2; D not certain. Trimming removed 0 bases at V and 7 bases at J, with 9 bases between. Germline-derived CDR1 and CDR2 are LNHNV and YYDKDF (reference sequence). This CDR3 has 13 residues. The CDR3 protein is CATSRDWEGGYTF. As DNA, the CDR3 is TGTGCCACCAGCAGAGATTGGGAGGGTGGCTACACCTTC.

This chain joins TRBV7-8 and TRBJ1-5; D ambiguous. V was clipped by 0 bases and J by 5 bases, with 8 bases between them. Germline V gene sequence: CDR1 SGHVS, CDR2 FQNEAQ. The CDR3 is 14 amino acids. This CDR3 is CASSLAGGYQPQHF. The CDR3 DNA sequence: TGTGCCAGCAGCTTAGCCGGAGGGTATCAGCCCCAGCATTTT.

The V call is TRBV7-9, the J call TRBJ2-1, with 8 nucleotides matching TRBD1. The CDR3 sequence is 16 residues long. Germline loops: CDR1 SEHNR, CDR2 FQNEAQ (reference sequence). V was pared by 7 bases and J by 6 bases, with 14 bases of the junction left unmatched. This CDR3 is CASKRPGQGASNEQFF. CDR3 sequence (DNA): TGTGCCAGCAAGCGGCCGGGGCAGGGGGCGAGCAATGAGCAGTTCTTC.

The chain combines TRBV19 with TRBJ1-2, with no clear D. The CDR3 sequence is 12 residues long. The germline V gene encodes CDR1 LNHDA and CDR2 SQIVND (reference sequence). V shed 11 bases and J shed 5 bases, with 15 bases lying between them. The CDR3 spells CASYRGVYGYTF. The CDR3 DNA sequence: TGTGCCTCCTATCGGGGAGTTTATGGCTACACCTTC.

This clone came up once. CDR3 sequence reads: CASSAGTKTDTQYF. The CDR3 DNA reads TGTGCCAGCAGCGCCGGGACTAAAACAGATACGCAGTATTTT. V and J are TRBV9 and TRBJ2-3; 7 bases match TRBD2. CDR3 size: 14 residues. Germline values: CDR1 SGDLS, CDR2 YYNGEE. The V segment lost 3 bases and the J segment 3 bases; nucleotides outside the gene matches: 4.

J is TRBJ2-7 and V is TRBV7-6; D gene unclear. The CDR3 is 16 amino acids. CDR1 is SGHVS, CDR2 FNYEAQ, per germline. V lost 5 bases and J lost 3, with 20 bases in between. CDR3 amino acids: CASSPSSRLEDYEQYF. CDR3 nucleotide sequence: TGTGCCAGCAGCCCTTCGAGTCGCCTTGAAGACTACGAGCAGTACTTC.

The V call is TRBV7-2, the J call TRBJ2-5; 8 bases fit TRBD2. Per the germline V gene, CDR1 is SGHTA and CDR2 is FQGNSA. CDR3 length: 16 amino acids. With 1 base clipped from V and 1 base from J, the junction kept 5 bases outside the gene matches. The CDR3 here is CASSLVAGSLQETQYF. The CDR3 bases are TGTGCCAGCAGCTTAGTAGCGGGAAGTCTCCAAGAGACCCAGTACTTC. The full variable domain, with the rest looked up from reference TRBV7-2 and TRBJ2-5, is GAGVSQSPSNKVTEKGKDVELRCDPISGHTALYWYRQSLGQGLEFLIYFQGNSAPDKSGLPSDRFSAERTGGSVSTLTIQRTQQEDSAVYLCASSLVAGSLQETQYFGPGTRLLVL.

With regard to this clone: The sample holds other DNA sequences that translate to the same CDR3. This rearrangement joins TRBV29-1 to TRBJ1-1; 9 bases match TRBD1. This CDR3 spans 13 amino acids. Looked up from germline, CDR1 is SQVTM and CDR2 is ANQGSEA. J lost 3 bases, V lost 6 bases, and 5 bases had no gene match. CDR3: CSVRDRADTEAFF. The CDR3 nucleotides are TGCAGCGTCCGGGACAGGGCGGACACTGAAGCTTTCTTT.

The CDR3 DNA is TGTGCCAGCAGCTCGGGACAGGGGGGCGGGAATGAGCAGTTCTTC. Protein: CASSSGQGGGNEQFF. The V and J genes are TRBV7-9 and TRBJ2-1; TRBD1 agrees at 11 bases. Per the germline V gene, CDR1 is SEHNR and CDR2 is FQNEAQ (reference sequence). With V trimmed by 4 bases and J by 7 bases, 6 bases remained unmatched. This CDR3 is 15 amino acids long.

The chain uses TRBV7-2 and TRBJ2-7; D call uncertain. The CDR3 is made up of 15 amino acids. V shed 1 base and J shed 4 bases, with 14 bases lying between them. CDR1 and CDR2 from the germline V gene are SGHTA and FQGNSA. The CDR3 here is CASSLDSLRKYEQYF. As DNA, the CDR3 is TGTGCCAGCAGCTTAGACTCACTAAGAAAATACGAGCAGTACTTC.

This clone was detected a few times. The V and J genes are TRBV5-3 and TRBJ1-2; no firm D call. TRBV5-3 is given ORF status, its function remaining uncertain. The CDR3 spans 16 residues. Trimming left V 2 bases short and J 0 bases short, with 14 bases between. The CDR3 bases are TGTGCCAGAAGCTTCCATCGAACAAACCCTAACTATGGCTACACCTTC. Protein product: CARSFHRTNPNYGYTF.

The chain recombines TRBV2 with TRBJ1-1; D is undetermined. Trimming stripped 3 bases from V and 8 bases from J, with 10 bases between. This CDR3 is built from 12 residues. Germline V CDR1 and CDR2: SNHLY, FYNNEI. The CDR3 DNA is TGTGCCAGCAGTGAGTATAGGAGGGAAGCTTTCTTT. Residues: CASSEYRREAFF.

This rearrangement joins TRBV24-1 to TRBJ1-2; no definite D call. Looked up from germline, CDR1 is KGHDR and CDR2 is SFDVKD. Trimming removed 4 bases from V and 2 bases from J, with 13 bases in between. The CDR3 extends over 15 amino acids. DNA of the CDR3: TGTGCCACCAGTGACCCCGGGAGCGTAAACTATGGCTACACCTTC. It codes for CATSDPGSVNYGYTF.

This chain uses TRBV3-1 (or the pseudogene TRBV3-2) with TRBJ2-1; 8 bases align to TRBD2. The V gene end was trimmed by 1 base and the J gene end by 7 bases; junction bases not matched to a gene: 9. The germline gives CDR1 LGHDT, CDR2 YNNKEL (reference sequence). The CDR3 has 16 residues. The CDR3 DNA follows: TGTGCCAGCAGCCAAGTGGGTACTAGCGGAGGGAATGAGCAGTTCTTC. The encoded protein is CASSQVGTSGGNEQFF.

The chain couples TRBV19 to TRBJ2-2; D gene unclear. In germline, CDR1 is LNHDA, CDR2 SQIVND (reference sequence). With 5 bases removed from V and 6 bases from J, the gap between germline ends came to 16 bases. The CDR3 extends over 15 amino acids. CDR3 DNA sequence: TGTGCCAGTAGTGCTGCCCAGCTCGCGGCCGGGGAGCTGTTTTTT. It encodes CASSAAQLAAGELFF.

The rearrangement joins TRBV30 to TRBJ1-6, with D perhaps TRBD1 (6 bases). The CDR3 extends over 18 amino acids. The ends were cut back, 1 base at V and 9 bases at J, with 25 bases in the middle. Germline V CDR1 and CDR2: GTSNPN, SVGIG (reference sequence). CDR3: CAWSAVVWNRAYGSPLHF. The CDR3 DNA follows: TGTGCCTGGAGTGCAGTAGTTTGGAACAGGGCCTATGGTTCACCCCTCCACTTT.

As regards this clone: Compared with germline, one end of the junction differs, possibly owing to a read error. The chain employs TRBV24-1 and TRBJ1-2; D is unclear. Germline V CDR1 and CDR2: KGHDR, SFDVKD. This CDR3 is 13 amino acids long. The CDR3 coding sequence is TGTGCCACCAGTGATAGCAGGAACTCTGGCTACACCTTC. This encodes CATSDSRNSGYTF.

The J gene is TRBJ2-3, the V gene TRBV24-1, with D tentatively TRBD1 (5 bases). V lost 3 bases and J lost 5, with 8 bases in between. Germline CDR1 reads KGHDR; CDR2 reads SFDVKD. There are 13 residues in the CDR3. CDR3 DNA sequence: TGTGCCACCAGTGATGCCAGGGTAGATACGCAGTATTTT. It specifies CATSDARVDTQYF.

V is TRBV30 and J is TRBJ1-1; D may be TRBD1 (5 bases). The CDR3 loop spans 13 amino acids. Germline CDR1 GTSNPN, CDR2 SVGIG (reference sequence). Trimming stripped 2 bases from V and 5 bases from J, with 12 bases between. The chain's CDR3 is CAWSQGAVTEAFF. The CDR3 DNA reads TGTGCCTGGAGTCAAGGGGCCGTTACTGAAGCTTTCTTT.